Listed below are T cell receptor beta chains from one sample, sequenced in a study of control samples from healthy donors and cancer patients. Data came from immunoSEQ multiplex PCR; TCRdb stores just in-frame clones and leaves some out. The sample has tens of thousands of clones, approximately 89% seen once; the top ten hold 15% to 25%. Sequences were obtained from blood. The receptors originated from a man aged 45-65 years in good health. CDR3s include the opening cysteine and the closing phenylalanine or tryptophan. The D gene is left open where the match is weak. Size values are once, few and many counts, or a class for expanded clones, and some rows have none.

v_gene: TRBV19
j_gene: TRBJ1-5
d_gene: -
abundance: -
CDR3nt: TGTGCCAGTAGTACCAGGAGGGAAACTCAGCCCCAGCATTTT
CDR3aa: CASSTRRETQPQHF

v_gene: TRBV13
j_gene: TRBJ2-7
d_gene: -
abundance: medium-sized
CDR3nt: TGTGCCAGCAGCTCGGGCCCAGGAGGGCACGAGCAGTACTTC
CDR3aa: CASSSGPGGHEQYF

v_gene: TRBV19
j_gene: TRBJ1-1
d_gene: -
abundance: -
CDR3nt: TGTGCCAGTAGTATTGGAGGCCTCAGCGGGACTGAAGCTTTCTTT
CDR3aa: CASSIGGLSGTEAFF

v_gene: TRBV23-1
j_gene: TRBJ2-3
d_gene: TRBD1
abundance: -
CDR3nt: TGCGCCAGCCCTTTCAGGGGGACAGGGGGACGCGAGACAGATACGCAGTATTTT
CDR3aa: CASPFRGTGGRETDTQYF

v_gene: TRBV18
j_gene: TRBJ1-2
d_gene: -
abundance: few
CDR3nt: TGTGCCAGCTCACCACCAGCAGGGACTAACTATGGCTACACCTTC
CDR3aa: CASSPPAGTNYGYTF

v_gene: TRBV5-1
j_gene: TRBJ1-4
d_gene: TRBD1
abundance: -
CDR3nt: TGCGCCAGCAGGTTACAGGGACAGTCTAATGAAAAACTGTTTTTT
CDR3aa: CASRLQGQSNEKLFF

v_gene: TRBV6-5
j_gene: TRBJ1-2
d_gene: TRBD1
abundance: -
CDR3nt: TGTGCCAGCAGTACCGGGACAGGGGGCATTGGCTACACCTTC
CDR3aa: CASSTGTGGIGYTF

v_gene: TRBV10-3
j_gene: TRBJ2-7
d_gene: TRBD1
abundance: -
CDR3nt: TGTGCCACAGGGGGTCCAGGCGAGCAGTACTTC
CDR3aa: CATGGPGEQYF

v_gene: TRBV10-1
j_gene: TRBJ1-4
d_gene: -
abundance: -
CDR3nt: TGCGCCAGCAGTCCAAGATCAACTAATGAAAAACTGTTTTTT
CDR3aa: CASSPRSTNEKLFF

v_gene: TRBV7-3
j_gene: TRBJ1-5
d_gene: -
abundance: -
CDR3nt: TGTGCCAGCAGCCTAGACAGAAATCAGCCCCAGCATTTT
CDR3aa: CASSLDRNQPQHF

v_gene: TRBV1
j_gene: TRBJ1-6
d_gene: -
abundance: -
CDR3nt: TGCACCAGCAGCCAAGTTCCCTGGACTAATAATTCACCCCTCCACTTT
CDR3aa: CTSSQVPWTNNSPLHF

v_gene: TRBV21-1
j_gene: TRBJ1-5
d_gene: -
abundance: once
CDR3nt: TGTGCCAGCAGCGAAAAGTGGCAGTCAGAAGACAATCAGCCCCAGCATTTT
CDR3aa: CASSEKWQSEDNQPQHF

v_gene: TRBV11-2
j_gene: TRBJ2-5
d_gene: -
abundance: -
CDR3nt: TGTGCCAGCAGCTTAAAGGGGCAGTACCAAGAGACCCAGTACTTC
CDR3aa: CASSLKGQYQETQYF

v_gene: TRBV7-8
j_gene: TRBJ2-1
d_gene: TRBD2
abundance: -
CDR3nt: TGTGCCAGCAGCCCCCGGACTAGCGGGAACAATGAGCAGTTCTTC
CDR3aa: CASSPRTSGNNEQFF

v_gene: TRBV6-5
j_gene: TRBJ1-5
d_gene: -
abundance: -
CDR3nt: TGTGCCAGCAGTTTGGTCGGGGGGGGGCCTCAGCCCCAGCATTTT
CDR3aa: CASSLVGGGPQPQHF

v_gene: TRBV11-2
j_gene: TRBJ2-1
d_gene: TRBD2
abundance: -
CDR3nt: TGTGCCAGCACCGCGGTGGGAGGGCCTGGTGAGCAGTTCTTC
CDR3aa: CASTAVGGPGEQFF

v_gene: TRBV5-4
j_gene: TRBJ2-3
d_gene: TRBD2
abundance: -
CDR3nt: TGTGCCAGCAGCGAAGGAGCGGGGGGCACAGATACGCAGTATTTT
CDR3aa: CASSEGAGGTDTQYF

v_gene: TRBV21-1
j_gene: TRBJ1-2
d_gene: -
abundance: -
CDR3nt: TGTGCCAGCAGCAAAGTGGTTTGGACAGGTAAAAGATGGAAATATGGCTACACCTTC
CDR3aa: CASSKVVWTGKRWKYGYTF

v_gene: TRBV6-2/TRBV6-3
j_gene: TRBJ2-3
d_gene: -
abundance: -
CDR3nt: TGTGCCAGCAGTTACCTTGGTCTCGCAGATACGCAGTATTTT
CDR3aa: CASSYLGLADTQYF

v_gene: TRBV12-3/TRBV12-4
j_gene: TRBJ2-5
d_gene: TRBD2
abundance: -
CDR3nt: TGTGCCAGCAGTTGGGGGGGCCAAGAGACCCAGTACTTC
CDR3aa: CASSWGGQETQYF

v_gene: TRBV5-1
j_gene: TRBJ2-5
d_gene: -
abundance: -
CDR3nt: TGCGCCAGCAGCGTCCCGCTTGGGGGTGAAGAGACCCAGTACTTC
CDR3aa: CASSVPLGGEETQYF

v_gene: TRBV3-1/TRBV3-2
j_gene: TRBJ1-2
d_gene: -
abundance: -
CDR3nt: TGTGCCAGCAGCCAAGATTGGCTCGCGGACGGCTATGGCTACACCTTC
CDR3aa: CASSQDWLADGYGYTF

v_gene: TRBV5-4
j_gene: TRBJ1-4
d_gene: TRBD1
abundance: -
CDR3nt: TGTGCCAGCAGCACCGGGACAGAGAAGGAAAAACTGTTTTTT
CDR3aa: CASSTGTEKEKLFF